This T cell receptor beta chain was profiled in a study of cytomegalovirus exposure and HLA in healthy donors. Regarding this clone: Its cognate antigen is unknown.

Study observations and caveats: Another analysis was done later, and it associated 15,000 to 20,000 TCR beta sequences with HLA alleles at 0.05 false discovery rate.

V lost 7 bases and J 10 bases, leaving 20 bases between the germline ends. Per the germline V gene, CDR1 is SGHTA and CDR2 is FQGNSA. This CDR3 spans 14 amino acids. The PCR used 60 Vbeta and 13 Jbeta primers. Sequencing used immunoSEQ multiplex PCR; TCRdb keeps in-frame clones, though not all of them. The sample consists of roughly 100,000 clones, approximately 80% of them appearing once. This receptor was obtained from a man in his fifties or sixties in good health and CMV-seronegative. This rearrangement joins TRBV7-2 to TRBJ2-1, with D unclear. The sample taken for sequencing was PBMCs. CDR3 sequence: CASTRAMRMEEQFF. The CDR3 nucleotides read TGTGCCAGCACCCGTGCGATGAGGATGGAGGAGCAGTTCTTC.